Sequencing of this T cell receptor beta chain was carried out in a study of response to subunit inactivated influenza vaccine. Study observations and caveats: There was a suggestion from the authors that each seasonal influenza vaccination recruits few new T cells.

The CDR3 sequence is 16 residues long. CDR1 and CDR2 (germline): SEHNR, FQNEAQ (reference sequence). TCRdb re-called the RT-PCR reads with MiXCR, one entry per CDR3 protein. The sample includes some 850,000 distinct CDR3 sequences, around 18% of them seen just once. Turning to this clonotype: Its antigen remains unknown.

The clonotype originates from a man over 45 who received an inactivated influenza vaccine. This chain links TRBV7-9 with TRBJ2-5; tentative D call: TRBD1 (7 bases). Specimen: PBMCs from blood, collected 5 days after vaccination. CDR3 DNA sequence: TGTGCAAGCGAGACAGGGAGGAGAGTGGGACAAGAGACCCAGTACTTC. It yields the protein CASETGRRVGQETQYF.